Listed below are T cell receptor beta chains from one sample, sequenced in a study of T cell responses to AZD1222 COVID-19 vaccine. Method: immunoSEQ multiplex PCR; TCRdb's copy keeps in-frame clones and lacks some. The sample has approximately 110,000 clones; nearly 90% are singletons. The sample in question was peripheral blood, obtained 28 days after the second AZD1222 dose. These receptors originate from an adult who received the AZD1222 COVID-19 vaccine. CDR3s include the opening cysteine and the closing phenylalanine or tryptophan. The D gene is left open where the match is weak. Not all rows give a size; the values are once, few, many and, for expanded clones, a class.

abundance,j_gene,v_gene,d_gene,CDR3aa,CDR3nt
NA,TRBJ2-1,TRBV9,NA,CASSPHLNEQFF,TGTGCCAGCAGCCCACACTTGAATGAGCAGTTCTTC
NA,TRBJ2-7,TRBV21-1,NA,CASSPRLADTYEQYF,TGTGCCAGCAGCCCCCGACTAGCAGATACCTACGAGCAGTACTTC
NA,TRBJ2-5,TRBV15,TRBD1,CATSPGGTQTQYF,TGTGCCACCAGCCCAGGGGGCACGCAGACCCAGTACTTC
NA,TRBJ2-1,TRBV7-6,NA,CASSSSGTASNEQFF,TGTGCCAGCAGCTCCTCCGGGACCGCGAGCAATGAGCAGTTCTTC
NA,TRBJ1-3,TRBV7-2,NA,CASSGGVYSGNTIYF,TGTGCCAGCAGCGGAGGGGTCTACTCTGGAAACACCATATATTTT
NA,TRBJ1-1,TRBV7-9,NA,CASSPLMFAVNTEAFF,TGTGCCAGCAGCCCCTTGATGTTTGCGGTGAACACTGAAGCTTTCTTT
once,TRBJ2-3,TRBV4-3,TRBD2,CASSQDAGVTDTQYF,TGCGCCAGCAGCCAAGATGCGGGAGTGACAGATACGCAGTATTTT
NA,TRBJ1-5,TRBV19,NA,CASRAGLGNQPQHF,TGTGCCAGTCGGGCAGGCTTGGGCAATCAGCCCCAGCATTTT
NA,TRBJ1-2,TRBV28,NA,CASSLFRVGYGYTF,TGTGCCAGCAGTTTATTCAGGGTGGGCTATGGCTACACCTTC
NA,TRBJ2-2,TRBV19,NA,CASLFTGELFF,TGTGCTTCCCTTTTCACCGGGGAGCTGTTTTTT
NA,TRBJ1-2,TRBV21-1,NA,CASSNPPRDSNKPHTF,TGTGCCAGCAGCAATCCCCCAAGGGACAGCAATAAGCCCCACACCTTC
NA,TRBJ2-3,TRBV7-2,NA,CASSLGGNLDTQYF,TGTGCCAGCAGCCTAGGAGGGAACCTAGATACGCAGTATTTT
NA,TRBJ2-2,TRBV30,NA,CAWSVAGFNTGELFF,TGTGCCTGGAGTGTCGCAGGATTCAACACCGGGGAGCTGTTTTTT
NA,TRBJ2-7,TRBV18,NA,CASSPFGVTPYEQYF,TGTGCCAGCTCCCCTTTCGGAGTGACCCCCTACGAGCAGTACTTC
once,TRBJ2-7,TRBV25-1,NA,CASSQIYEQYF,TGTGCCAGCAGCCAAATCTACGAGCAGTACTTC
NA,TRBJ1-6,TRBV7-8,TRBD1,CASSPQTGGLNSPLHF,TGTGCCAGCAGTCCTCAGACAGGGGGTTTAAATTCACCCCTCCACTTT
NA,TRBJ2-7,TRBV28,NA,CASSLEDYEQYF,TGTGCCAGCAGCCTGGAGGACTACGAGCAGTACTTC
NA,TRBJ2-3,TRBV7-2,TRBD1,CASRGGTGGPDTQYF,TGTGCCAGCAGGGGCGGGACAGGGGGCCCAGATACGCAGTATTTT
few,TRBJ2-1,TRBV10-1,TRBD2,CASSTSESSYNEQFF,TGCGCCAGCTCGACTAGCGAGAGCTCCTACAATGAGCAGTTCTTC
NA,TRBJ2-5,TRBV19,TRBD1,CASSALGLGDSRQETQYF,TGTGCCAGTAGTGCACTCGGTCTTGGGGACAGTAGACAAGAGACCCAGTACTTC
NA,TRBJ2-7,TRBV6-6,TRBD2,CASSKPAGGAYEQYF,TGTGCCAGCAGCAAGCCAGCGGGAGGGGCGTACGAGCAGTACTTC
NA,TRBJ2-1,TRBV7-9,TRBD1,CASSLDRNKNEQFF,TGTGCCAGCAGCTTGGACAGGAATAAAAATGAGCAGTTCTTC
NA,TRBJ2-1,TRBV10-1,NA,CASSDGTRYNEQFF,TGCGCCAGCAGTGACGGCACAAGGTATAATGAGCAGTTCTTC
NA,TRBJ2-3,TRBV28,NA,CASSPDGYTDTQYF,TGTGCCAGCAGCCCCGACGGCTACACAGATACGCAGTATTTT
NA,TRBJ2-2,TRBV6-5,NA,CASSYSRWGETGELFF,TGTGCCAGCAGTTACTCCCGGTGGGGGGAAACCGGGGAGCTGTTTTTT
NA,TRBJ2-7,TRBV4-1,TRBD2,CASSQPTSRHEQYF,TGCGCCAGCAGCCAACCGACTAGCAGACACGAGCAGTACTTC
few,TRBJ2-3,TRBV6-1,TRBD2,CASSEASGRADTQYF,TGTGCCAGCAGTGAAGCTAGCGGGAGGGCAGATACGCAGTATTTT
few,TRBJ2-7,TRBV5-1,TRBD2,CASSATTSGSYEQYF,TGCGCCAGCAGCGCTACCACTAGCGGGAGCTACGAGCAGTACTTC
NA,TRBJ2-7,TRBV5-4,NA,CASSFGGAAEQYF,TGTGCCAGCAGCTTTGGGGGGGCCGCCGAGCAGTACTTC
once,TRBJ2-1,TRBV3-1/TRBV3-2,NA,CASSPRGDNEQFF,TGTGCCAGCAGCCCCAGGGGTGACAATGAGCAGTTCTTC
NA,TRBJ2-7,TRBV11-2,NA,CASSRHQESPYEQYF,TGTGCCAGCAGCCGCCACCAGGAGAGCCCCTACGAGCAGTACTTC
NA,TRBJ2-7,TRBV4-1,TRBD1,CASSQGPGTVTYEQYF,TGCGCCAGCAGCCAGGGTCCCGGGACAGTAACCTACGAGCAGTACTTC
NA,TRBJ2-3,TRBV27,TRBD2,CASSLSASGRKDTQYF,TGTGCCAGCAGTTTATCCGCTAGCGGGAGAAAAGATACGCAGTATTTT
NA,TRBJ2-3,TRBV19,NA,CASSPSLGLFTDTQYF,TGTGCCAGTAGTCCAAGCCTGGGACTGTTCACAGATACGCAGTATTTT
NA,TRBJ1-2,TRBV19,NA,CASSLTNLNGGYTF,TGTGCCAGTAGTCTCACCAACTTAAACGGTGGCTACACCTTC
NA,TRBJ2-5,TRBV7-9,NA,CASTAGPETQYF,TGTGCCAGCACGGCAGGGCCGGAGACCCAGTACTTC
NA,TRBJ1-3,TRBV28,NA,CASSLGYSGNTIYF,TGTGCCAGCAGTTTGGGGTACTCTGGAAACACCATATATTTT
NA,TRBJ1-1,TRBV11-2,NA,CASRRREKDTEAFF,TGTGCCAGCAGACGGAGGGAAAAGGACACTGAAGCTTTCTTT
NA,TRBJ1-3,TRBV14,NA,CASSQDTPSSSGNTIYF,TGTGCCAGCAGCCAAGATACACCCTCGAGCTCTGGAAACACCATATATTTT
NA,TRBJ2-2,TRBV19,NA,CASSLYTAGELFF,TGTGCCAGTAGTCTCTATACGGCCGGGGAGCTGTTTTTT
NA,TRBJ2-5,TRBV5-5,TRBD1,CASSLEGAQTQYF,TGTGCCAGCAGCTTGGAGGGGGCACAGACCCAGTACTTC
NA,TRBJ1-6,TRBV28,NA,CASSLSGLANSPLHF,TGTGCCAGCAGTTTAAGCGGTCTGGCAAATTCACCCCTCCACTTT
NA,TRBJ1-1,TRBV18,NA,CASSSNRQNTEAFF,TGTGCCAGCTCATCGAATCGGCAGAACACTGAAGCTTTCTTT
NA,TRBJ1-4,TRBV6-5,TRBD1,CASSYSQGAREKLFF,TGTGCCAGCAGTTACTCGCAGGGGGCACGAGAAAAACTGTTTTTT
NA,TRBJ1-2,TRBV12-3/TRBV12-4,NA,CASQAPGSYGYTF,TGTGCCAGTCAGGCCCCGGGCTCTTATGGCTACACCTTC
NA,TRBJ2-7,TRBV29-1,NA,CSVGRPHSGEQYF,TGCAGCGTGGGACGTCCTCACTCCGGCGAGCAGTACTTC
few,TRBJ2-7,TRBV7-2,TRBD2,CASSLGPTSAYYEQYF,TGTGCCAGCAGCTTAGGTCCGACTAGCGCTTACTACGAGCAGTACTTC